This TCR beta chain was sequenced in a study of siplizumab effects on memory and regulatory T cells. Study results and caveats: The study found naive T cells seemingly more diverse than memory cells and seemingly major alloresponse contributors.

The V and J ends lost 3 bases and 0 bases respectively, with 8 bases between them. Germline CDR1 is MGHRA and CDR2 is YSYEKL. The CDR3 length is 14 residues. Concerning this clone: Its specificity is not known.

Some clones are missing from TCRdb's copy, which holds only in-frame ones; the method was immunoSEQ multiplex PCR. The sample yields 95,000 to 100,000 clones, around 90% seen once. This sequence joins TRBV4-1 and TRBJ2-5; a possible D gene is TRBD2 (5 bases). Sequenced sample: non-Treg CD4+ T cells sorted from blood. This clonotype originated in a human donor in good health. Here the CDR3 DNA reads TGCGCCAGCAGCCAGGCCGGGAACCAAGAGACCCAGTACTTC. Protein: CASSQAGNQETQYF.